This TCR beta chain was sequenced during a study of identical twins. This clonotype was picked up a small number of times. Its antigen is currently unknown. CDR3 length: 14 residues. V was trimmed by 0 bases and J by 3 bases, leaving 9 bases between them. Germline values: CDR1 LGHNA, CDR2 YNFKEQ. Using its own MiXCR run on the 5' RACE reads, TCRdb lists one record per CDR3 protein. Of fewer than 900,000 distinct CDR3 sequences in the sample, approximately 22% were seen once. Points from the study as a whole: Potential partial confounding of zero-insertion analyses by invariant MAIT and iNKT cells was noted.

The sample also formed part of further work on T cells expressing NK-cell markers.

This sequence originates from a woman in her late teens or twenties in good health. The sequenced material came from PBMCs. The rearrangement uses TRBV4-2 and TRBJ2-7, with D hard to call. DNA of the CDR3: TGTGCCAGCAGCCAAGACGCCGGGTACTACGAGCAGTACTTC. Amino acids: CASSQDAGYYEQYF.